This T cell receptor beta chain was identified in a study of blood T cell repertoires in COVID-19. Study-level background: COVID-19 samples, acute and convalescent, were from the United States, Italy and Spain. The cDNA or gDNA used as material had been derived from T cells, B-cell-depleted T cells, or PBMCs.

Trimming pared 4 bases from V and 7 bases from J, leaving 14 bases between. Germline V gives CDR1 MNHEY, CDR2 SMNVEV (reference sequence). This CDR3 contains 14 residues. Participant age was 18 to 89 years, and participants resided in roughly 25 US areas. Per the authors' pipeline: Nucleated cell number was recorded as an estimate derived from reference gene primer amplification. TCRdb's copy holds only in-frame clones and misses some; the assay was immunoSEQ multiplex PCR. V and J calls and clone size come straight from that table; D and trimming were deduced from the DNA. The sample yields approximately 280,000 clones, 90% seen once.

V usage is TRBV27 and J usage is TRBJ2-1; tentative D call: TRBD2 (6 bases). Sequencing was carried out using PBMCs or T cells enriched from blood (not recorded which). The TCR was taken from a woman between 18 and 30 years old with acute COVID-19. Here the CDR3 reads CASSSSTRWNEQFF. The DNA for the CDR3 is TGTGCCAGCAGTTCGTCGACTAGATGGAATGAGCAGTTCTTC.